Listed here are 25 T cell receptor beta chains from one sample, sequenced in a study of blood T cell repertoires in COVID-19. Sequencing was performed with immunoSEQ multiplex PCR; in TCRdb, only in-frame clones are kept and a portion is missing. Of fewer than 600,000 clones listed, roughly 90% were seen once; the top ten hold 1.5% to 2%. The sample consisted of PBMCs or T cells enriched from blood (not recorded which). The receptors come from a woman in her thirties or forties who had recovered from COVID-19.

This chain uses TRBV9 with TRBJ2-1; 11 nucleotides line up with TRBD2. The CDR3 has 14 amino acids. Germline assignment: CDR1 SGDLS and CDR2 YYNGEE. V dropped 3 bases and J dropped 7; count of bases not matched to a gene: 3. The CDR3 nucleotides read TGTGCCAGCAGCGATAGCGGGAGGGGAAATGAGCAGTTCTTC. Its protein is CASSDSGRGNEQFF.

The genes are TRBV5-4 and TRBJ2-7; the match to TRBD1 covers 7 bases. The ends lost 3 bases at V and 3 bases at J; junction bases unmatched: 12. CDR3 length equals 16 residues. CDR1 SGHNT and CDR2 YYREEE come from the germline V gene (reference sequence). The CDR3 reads CASSSLGTEGYYEQYF. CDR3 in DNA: TGTGCCAGCAGCTCACTCGGGACAGAGGGATACTACGAGCAGTACTTC.

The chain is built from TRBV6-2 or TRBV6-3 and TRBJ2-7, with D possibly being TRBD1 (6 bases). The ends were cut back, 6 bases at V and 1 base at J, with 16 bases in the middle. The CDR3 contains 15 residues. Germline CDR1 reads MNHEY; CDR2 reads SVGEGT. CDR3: CASSPYSGVSYEQYF. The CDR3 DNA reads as TGTGCCAGCAGCCCATACTCAGGGGTTTCCTACGAGCAGTACTTC.

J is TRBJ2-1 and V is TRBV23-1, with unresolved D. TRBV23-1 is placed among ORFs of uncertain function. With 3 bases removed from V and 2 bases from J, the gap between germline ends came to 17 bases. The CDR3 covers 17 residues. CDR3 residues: CASSHSKDFRPYNEQFF. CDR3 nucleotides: TGCGCCAGCAGTCACTCAAAAGACTTCCGCCCCTACAATGAGCAGTTCTTC.

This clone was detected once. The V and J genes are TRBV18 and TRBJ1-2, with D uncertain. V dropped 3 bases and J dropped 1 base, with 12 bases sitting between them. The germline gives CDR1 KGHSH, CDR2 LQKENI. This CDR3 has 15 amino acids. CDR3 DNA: TGTGCCAGCTCACCGTCGAAAGGGAGTAACTATGGCTACACCTTC. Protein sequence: CASSPSKGSNYGYTF.

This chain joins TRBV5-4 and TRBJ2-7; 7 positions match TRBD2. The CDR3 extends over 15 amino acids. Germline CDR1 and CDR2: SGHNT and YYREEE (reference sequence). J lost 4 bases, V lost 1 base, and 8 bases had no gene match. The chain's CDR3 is CASSLREEGLYEQYF. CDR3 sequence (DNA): TGTGCCAGCAGCTTGCGGGAGGAAGGTCTTTACGAGCAGTACTTC.

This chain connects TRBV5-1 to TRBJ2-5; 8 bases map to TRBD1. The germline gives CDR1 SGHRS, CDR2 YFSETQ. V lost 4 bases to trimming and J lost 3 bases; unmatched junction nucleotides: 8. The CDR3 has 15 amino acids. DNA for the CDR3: TGCGCCAGCAGCGCGCGGACAGGGTTGGAAGAGACCCAGTACTTC. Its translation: CASSARTGLEETQYF.

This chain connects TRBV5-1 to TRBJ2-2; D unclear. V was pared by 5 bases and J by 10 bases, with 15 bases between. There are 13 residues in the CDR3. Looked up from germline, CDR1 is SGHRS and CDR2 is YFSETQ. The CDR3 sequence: CASSGGDRLELFF. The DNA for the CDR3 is TGCGCCAGCAGTGGCGGAGACCGGTTGGAGCTGTTTTTT. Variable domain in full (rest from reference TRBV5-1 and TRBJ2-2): KAGVTQTPRYLIKTRGQQVTLSCSPISGHRSVSWYQQTPGQGLQFLFEYFSETQRNKGNFPGRFSGRQFSNSRSEMNVSTLELGDSALYLCASSGGDRLELFFGEGSRLTVL.

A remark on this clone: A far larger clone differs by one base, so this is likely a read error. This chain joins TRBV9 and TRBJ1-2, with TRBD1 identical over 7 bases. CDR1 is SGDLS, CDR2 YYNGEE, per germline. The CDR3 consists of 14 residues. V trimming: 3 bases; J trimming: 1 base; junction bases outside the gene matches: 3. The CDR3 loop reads CASSAGQLNYGYTF. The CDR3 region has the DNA TGTGCCAGCAGCGCGGGACAGCTTAACTATGGCTACACCTTC.

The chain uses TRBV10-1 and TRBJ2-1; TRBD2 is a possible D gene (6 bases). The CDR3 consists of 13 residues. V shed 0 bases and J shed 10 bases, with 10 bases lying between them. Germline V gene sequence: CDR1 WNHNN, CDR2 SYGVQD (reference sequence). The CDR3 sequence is CASSESGGEEQFF. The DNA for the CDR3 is TGCGCCAGCAGTGAGTCAGGAGGGGAAGAGCAGTTCTTC.

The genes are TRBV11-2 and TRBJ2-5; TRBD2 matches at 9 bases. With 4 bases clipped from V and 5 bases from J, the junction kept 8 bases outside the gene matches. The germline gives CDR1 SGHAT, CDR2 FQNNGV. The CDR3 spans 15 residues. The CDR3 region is CASSSSGRRGETQYF. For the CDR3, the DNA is TGTGCCAGCAGCTCGAGCGGGAGGCGGGGTGAGACCCAGTACTTC.

CDR3 amino acids: CASSQDPGRDYGYTF. CDR3 in DNA: TGCGCCAGCAGCCAAGATCCCGGGAGGGACTATGGCTACACCTTC. The V and J genes are TRBV4-3 and TRBJ1-2, with D hard to call. This CDR3 comprises 15 residues. V dropped 0 bases and J dropped 3 bases, with 11 bases sitting between them. In germline, CDR1 is LGHNA, CDR2 YSLEER.

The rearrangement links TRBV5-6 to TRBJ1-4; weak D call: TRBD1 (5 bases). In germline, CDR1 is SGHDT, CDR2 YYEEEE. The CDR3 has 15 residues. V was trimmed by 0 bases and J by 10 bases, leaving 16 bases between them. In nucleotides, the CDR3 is TGTGCCAGCAGCTTGGGCGTACAGGCCGGGGGAAAACTGTTTTTT. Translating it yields CASSLGVQAGGKLFF.

In DNA, the CDR3 is TGTGCCAGCAGCACGACGTTTCGGGACTGGATGAATGGCTACACCTTC. It yields the protein CASSTTFRDWMNGYTF. The chain carries TRBV7-2 and TRBJ1-2, with D perhaps TRBD1 (5 bases). Per the germline V gene, CDR1 is SGHTA and CDR2 is FQGNSA. This CDR3 spans 16 amino acids. Trimming cost V 5 bases and J 6 bases, with 22 bases left between them.

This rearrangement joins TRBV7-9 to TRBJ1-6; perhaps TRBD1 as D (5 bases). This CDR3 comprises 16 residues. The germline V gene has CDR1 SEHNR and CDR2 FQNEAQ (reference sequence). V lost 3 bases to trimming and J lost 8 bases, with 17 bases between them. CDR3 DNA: TGTGCCAGCAGCTTCGACCTTACAGGCACGGATTCACCCCTCCACTTT. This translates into CASSFDLTGTDSPLHF. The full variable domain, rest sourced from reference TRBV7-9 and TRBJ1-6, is DTGVSQNPRHKITKRGQNVTFRCDPISEHNRLYWYRQTLGQGPEFLTYFQNEAQLEKSRLLSDRFSAERPKGSFSTLEIQRTEQGDSAMYLCASSFDLTGTDSPLHFGNGTRLTVT.

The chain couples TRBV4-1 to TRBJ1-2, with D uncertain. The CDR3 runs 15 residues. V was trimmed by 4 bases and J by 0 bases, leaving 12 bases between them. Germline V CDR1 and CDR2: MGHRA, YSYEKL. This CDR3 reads CASSPGNRPNYGYTF. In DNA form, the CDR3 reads TGCGCCAGCAGCCCGGGAAACCGTCCTAACTATGGCTACACCTTC.

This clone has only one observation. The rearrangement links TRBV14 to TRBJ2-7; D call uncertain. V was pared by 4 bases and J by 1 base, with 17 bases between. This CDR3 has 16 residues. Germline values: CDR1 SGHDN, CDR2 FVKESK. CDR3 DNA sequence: TGTGCCAGCAGCCGACTCAACCGGGTCGCGTCCTACGAGCAGTACTTC. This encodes CASSRLNRVASYEQYF.

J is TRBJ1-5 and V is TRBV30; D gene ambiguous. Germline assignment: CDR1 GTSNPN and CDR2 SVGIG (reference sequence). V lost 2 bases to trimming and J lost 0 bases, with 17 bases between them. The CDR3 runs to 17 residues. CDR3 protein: CAWSPVRSRNSNQPQHF. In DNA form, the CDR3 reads TGTGCCTGGAGTCCCGTGAGATCTCGCAATAGCAATCAGCCCCAGCATTTT.

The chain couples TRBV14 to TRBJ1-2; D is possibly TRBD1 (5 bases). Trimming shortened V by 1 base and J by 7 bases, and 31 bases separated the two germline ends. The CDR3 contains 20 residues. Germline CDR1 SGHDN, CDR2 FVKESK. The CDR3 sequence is CASSQGGVHLAYRPAGGYTF. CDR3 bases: TGTGCCAGCAGCCAAGGGGGGGTGCACTTGGCATACAGGCCGGCTGGTGGCTACACCTTC.

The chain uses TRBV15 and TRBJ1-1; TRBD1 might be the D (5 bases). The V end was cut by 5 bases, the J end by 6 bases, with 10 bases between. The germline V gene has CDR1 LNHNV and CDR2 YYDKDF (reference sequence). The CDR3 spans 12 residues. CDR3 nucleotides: TGTGCCACCAGCTCCTCGGGGGCTGAAGCTTTCTTT. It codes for CATSSSGAEAFF.

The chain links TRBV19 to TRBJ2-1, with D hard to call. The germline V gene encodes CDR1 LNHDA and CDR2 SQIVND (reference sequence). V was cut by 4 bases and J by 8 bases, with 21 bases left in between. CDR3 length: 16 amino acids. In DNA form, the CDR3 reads TGTGCCAGTAGTAGAATACGGTCCTCGCCCCCGGATGAGCAGTTCTTC. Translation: CASSRIRSSPPDEQFF.

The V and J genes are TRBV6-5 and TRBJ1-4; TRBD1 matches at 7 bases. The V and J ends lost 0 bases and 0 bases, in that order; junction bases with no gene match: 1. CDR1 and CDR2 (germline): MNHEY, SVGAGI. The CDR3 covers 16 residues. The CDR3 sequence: CASSYSGTATNEKLFF. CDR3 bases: TGTGCCAGCAGTTACTCGGGGACAGCAACTAATGAAAAACTGTTTTTT.

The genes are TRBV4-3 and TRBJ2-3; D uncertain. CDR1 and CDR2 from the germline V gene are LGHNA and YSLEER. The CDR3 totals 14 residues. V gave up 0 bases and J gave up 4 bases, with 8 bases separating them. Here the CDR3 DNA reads TGCGCCAGCAGCCAAGAGCGAGTAGCAGATACGCAGTATTTT. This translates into CASSQERVADTQYF.

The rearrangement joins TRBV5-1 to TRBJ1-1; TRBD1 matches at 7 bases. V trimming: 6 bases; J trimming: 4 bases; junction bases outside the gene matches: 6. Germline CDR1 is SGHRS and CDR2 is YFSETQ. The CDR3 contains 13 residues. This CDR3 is CASTLTGPTEAFF. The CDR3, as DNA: TGCGCCAGCACCCTGACAGGGCCCACTGAAGCTTTCTTT.

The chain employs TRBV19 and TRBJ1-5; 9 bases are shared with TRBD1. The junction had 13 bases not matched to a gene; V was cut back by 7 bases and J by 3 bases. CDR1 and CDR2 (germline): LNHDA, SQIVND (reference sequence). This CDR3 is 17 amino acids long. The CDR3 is CASNPPQWTGDNQPQHF. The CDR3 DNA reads TGTGCCAGTAATCCCCCTCAATGGACAGGGGACAATCAGCCCCAGCATTTT.